These T cell receptor beta chains were read from a single sample in a study of OX40 agonist ivuxolimab in advanced cancers. Using immunoSEQ multiplex PCR, the repertoire was profiled, and TCRdb retains in-frame clones only, with some absent. This table has 100,000 to 120,000 clones, about 92% appearing once. The sequencing here drew on CD4+ or CD8+ T cells sorted from blood, taken in a trial of the OX40 agonist ivuxolimab. The receptors here all came from an adult with an advanced solid tumor such as melanoma, head and neck, liver or kidney cancer. CDR3s include the opening cysteine and the closing phenylalanine or tryptophan. The D gene is left open where the match is weak. Rows may omit the clone size; those that give it use once, few, many or a size class.

d_call: .
clone_size: .
j_call: TRBJ1-1
cdr3_length: 11
v_call: TRBV5-5
cdr3_nt: TGTGCCAGCAGCTTGGGTCCTGAAGCTTTCTTT
cdr3_aa: CASSLGPEAFF

d_call: TRBD1
clone_size: .
j_call: TRBJ1-1
cdr3_length: 14
v_call: TRBV9
cdr3_nt: TGTGCCAGCAGCGGCAGACAGGGCGACACTGAAGCTTTCTTT
cdr3_aa: CASSGRQGDTEAFF

d_call: .
clone_size: .
j_call: TRBJ1-6
cdr3_length: 14
v_call: TRBV30
cdr3_nt: TGTGCCTGGAGCCCGGGGGCCCGAGAGTCACCCCTCCACTTT
cdr3_aa: CAWSPGARESPLHF

d_call: .
clone_size: .
j_call: TRBJ1-1
cdr3_length: 14
v_call: TRBV18
cdr3_nt: TGTGCCAGCTCACCGGAGCCAAGGGAGATCGGAGCTTTCTTT
cdr3_aa: CASSPEPREIGAFF

d_call: .
clone_size: .
j_call: TRBJ1-6
cdr3_length: 16
v_call: TRBV4-3
cdr3_nt: TGCGCCAGCAGCCAAGAATTGAGACAGATGAATTCACCCCTCCACTTT
cdr3_aa: CASSQELRQMNSPLHF

d_call: .
clone_size: .
j_call: TRBJ1-2
cdr3_length: 16
v_call: TRBV5-1
cdr3_nt: TGCGCCAGCAGCTTGTCTCGGGACAATCCCGTATATGGCTACACCTTC
cdr3_aa: CASSLSRDNPVYGYTF

d_call: .
clone_size: .
j_call: TRBJ2-1
cdr3_length: 14
v_call: TRBV28
cdr3_nt: TGTGCCACCAAGGGCGGGGCGAACCACAATGAGCAGTTCTTC
cdr3_aa: CATKGGANHNEQFF

d_call: TRBD2
clone_size: .
j_call: TRBJ2-2
cdr3_length: 17
v_call: TRBV18
cdr3_nt: TGTGCCAGCTCATTTAACTCGGGACTAGCGAACACCGGGGAGCTGTTTTTT
cdr3_aa: CASSFNSGLANTGELFF

d_call: .
clone_size: .
j_call: TRBJ2-5
cdr3_length: 12
v_call: TRBV6-5
cdr3_nt: TGTGCCAGCAAAGGGACACAAGAGACCCAGTACTTC
cdr3_aa: CASKGTQETQYF

d_call: .
clone_size: .
j_call: TRBJ2-7
cdr3_length: 12
v_call: TRBV5-1
cdr3_nt: TGCGCCAGCAGCTTGGATTACGACGAGCAGTACTTC
cdr3_aa: CASSLDYDEQYF

d_call: TRBD1
clone_size: .
j_call: TRBJ1-5
cdr3_length: 18
v_call: TRBV10-3
cdr3_nt: TGTGCCATCAGTGAGTCGATCTTTAGGACAGGGGGCGATCAGCCCCAGCATTTT
cdr3_aa: CAISESIFRTGGDQPQHF

d_call: TRBD1
clone_size: .
j_call: TRBJ2-3
cdr3_length: 14
v_call: TRBV6-5
cdr3_nt: TGTGCCAGCAGAGAGACAGGGTCGGAAGATACGCAGTATTTT
cdr3_aa: CASRETGSEDTQYF

d_call: TRBD1
clone_size: few
j_call: TRBJ1-2
cdr3_length: 14
v_call: TRBV5-4
cdr3_nt: TGTGCCAGCAGCCGACAGGGGGGATCCTATGGCTACACCTTC
cdr3_aa: CASSRQGGSYGYTF

d_call: .
clone_size: .
j_call: TRBJ1-1
cdr3_length: 12
v_call: TRBV6-1
cdr3_nt: TGTGCCAGCACCGCCCGGGAGGCTGAAGCTTTCTTT
cdr3_aa: CASTAREAEAFF

d_call: .
clone_size: .
j_call: TRBJ2-1
cdr3_length: 12
v_call: TRBV30
cdr3_nt: TGTGCCTGGAATCCACTGAGGAATGAGCAGTTCTTC
cdr3_aa: CAWNPLRNEQFF

d_call: .
clone_size: .
j_call: TRBJ2-7
cdr3_length: 11
v_call: TRBV28
cdr3_nt: TGTGCCAGCAGTACGAGGCCCGAGCAGTACTTC
cdr3_aa: CASSTRPEQYF

d_call: .
clone_size: .
j_call: TRBJ1-6
cdr3_length: 15
v_call: TRBV30
cdr3_nt: TGTGCCGCAACTGGAGGCCAAACAGATAATTCACCCCTCCACTTT
cdr3_aa: CAATGGQTDNSPLHF

d_call: .
clone_size: .
j_call: TRBJ2-7
cdr3_length: 14
v_call: TRBV11-2
cdr3_nt: TGTGCCAGCAGCTTAGACACCCACCATTACGAGCAGTACTTC
cdr3_aa: CASSLDTHHYEQYF

d_call: .
clone_size: once
j_call: TRBJ1-5
cdr3_length: 12
v_call: TRBV15
cdr3_nt: TGTGCCACCAGCAGAGCTGGACAGTCCCAGCATTTT
cdr3_aa: CATSRAGQSQHF

d_call: TRBD1
clone_size: .
j_call: TRBJ1-1
cdr3_length: 16
v_call: TRBV5-1
cdr3_nt: TGCGCCAGCAGCTCCCTCGACAGGGGAAAGAACACTGAAGCTTTCTTT
cdr3_aa: CASSSLDRGKNTEAFF

d_call: .
clone_size: .
j_call: TRBJ1-1
cdr3_length: 12
v_call: TRBV7-2
cdr3_nt: TGTGCCAGCAGCCTAAGGTTCACTGAAGCTTTCTTT
cdr3_aa: CASSLRFTEAFF

d_call: .
clone_size: .
j_call: TRBJ2-1
cdr3_length: 14
v_call: TRBV5-5
cdr3_nt: TGTGCCAGCAGCTTGGGTCTAGCTTTGAATGAGCAGTTCTTC
cdr3_aa: CASSLGLALNEQFF

d_call: TRBD1
clone_size: .
j_call: TRBJ1-5
cdr3_length: 15
v_call: TRBV19
cdr3_nt: TGTGCCAGTAGTATAGTAGGACAGGGCGGTCAGCCCCAGCATTTT
cdr3_aa: CASSIVGQGGQPQHF

d_call: TRBD2
clone_size: .
j_call: TRBJ2-5
cdr3_length: 15
v_call: TRBV5-1
cdr3_nt: TGCGCCAGCAGCTCGCTTTTAGCGGGGGAAGAGACCCAGTACTTC
cdr3_aa: CASSSLLAGEETQYF

d_call: TRBD2
clone_size: .
j_call: TRBJ2-1
cdr3_length: 19
v_call: TRBV16
cdr3_nt: TGTGCCAGCAGCCGACGGACATATGATCCCAAGCGGGGACTAAACGAGCAGTTCTTC
cdr3_aa: CASSRRTYDPKRGLNEQFF

d_call: .
clone_size: .
j_call: TRBJ2-1
cdr3_length: 14
v_call: TRBV27
cdr3_nt: TGTGCCAGCAGTTTGGACGGGACCTACAATGAGCAGTTCTTC
cdr3_aa: CASSLDGTYNEQFF

d_call: .
clone_size: .
j_call: TRBJ1-1
cdr3_length: 14
v_call: TRBV5-4
cdr3_nt: TGTGCCAGCAGCTTGGGCCGAATGGGAACTGAAGCTTTCTTT
cdr3_aa: CASSLGRMGTEAFF

d_call: .
clone_size: .
j_call: TRBJ1-1
cdr3_length: 11
v_call: TRBV29-1
cdr3_nt: TGCAGCGTTGACAGGGCCACTGAAGCTTTCTTT
cdr3_aa: CSVDRATEAFF

d_call: .
clone_size: .
j_call: TRBJ2-7
cdr3_length: 11
v_call: TRBV7-9
cdr3_nt: TGTGCCAGCAGCCCCCTAAACGAGCAGTACTTC
cdr3_aa: CASSPLNEQYF

d_call: TRBD2
clone_size: .
j_call: TRBJ2-5
cdr3_length: 16
v_call: TRBV5-4
cdr3_nt: TGTGCCAGCAGCTTGGCCGGGCTAGCGGGCCAAGAGACCCAGTACTTC
cdr3_aa: CASSLAGLAGQETQYF

d_call: .
clone_size: once
j_call: TRBJ2-1
cdr3_length: 15
v_call: TRBV28
cdr3_nt: TGTGCCAGCAGTCCCTCGTCCGTGGGGTCGAATGAGCAGTTCTTC
cdr3_aa: CASSPSSVGSNEQFF

d_call: .
clone_size: .
j_call: TRBJ2-5
cdr3_length: 11
v_call: TRBV7-6
cdr3_nt: TGTGCCAGCGCTTTGGGGGAGACCCAGTACTTC
cdr3_aa: CASALGETQYF

d_call: .
clone_size: .
j_call: TRBJ2-6
cdr3_length: 15
v_call: TRBV5-1
cdr3_nt: TGCGCCAGCAGCACGGACGGCTCTGGGGCCAACGTCCTGACTTTC
cdr3_aa: CASSTDGSGANVLTF

d_call: .
clone_size: few
j_call: TRBJ1-1
cdr3_length: 12
v_call: TRBV30
cdr3_nt: TGTGCCACATCGGGGGCTAGGACTGAAGCTTTCTTT
cdr3_aa: CATSGARTEAFF

d_call: .
clone_size: .
j_call: TRBJ2-3
cdr3_length: 12
v_call: TRBV18
cdr3_nt: TGTGCCAGCTCACCACCTACAGATACGCAGTATTTT
cdr3_aa: CASSPPTDTQYF

d_call: .
clone_size: .
j_call: TRBJ2-7
cdr3_length: 13
v_call: TRBV7-9
cdr3_nt: TGTGCCAGCAGCTTAGTTGGGGGCTACGAGCAGTACTTC
cdr3_aa: CASSLVGGYEQYF

d_call: .
clone_size: .
j_call: TRBJ1-3
cdr3_length: 15
v_call: TRBV18
cdr3_nt: TGTGCCAGCTCACCACAGCGGCGCTCTGGAAACACCATATATTTT
cdr3_aa: CASSPQRRSGNTIYF

d_call: .
clone_size: .
j_call: TRBJ1-1
cdr3_length: 15
v_call: TRBV27
cdr3_nt: TGTGCCAGCAGTTTTATGGCAGACCGGGTCACTGAAGCTTTCTTT
cdr3_aa: CASSFMADRVTEAFF

d_call: .
clone_size: .
j_call: TRBJ2-3
cdr3_length: 13
v_call: TRBV5-4
cdr3_nt: TGTGCCAGCAGCTTGGGGGGGGCGGATACGCAGTATTTT
cdr3_aa: CASSLGGADTQYF

d_call: .
clone_size: .
j_call: TRBJ2-4
cdr3_length: 18
v_call: TRBV4-1
cdr3_nt: TGCGCCAGCAGCCTTGGATGGGCCGGGGATGGTACCAAAAACATTCAGTACTTC
cdr3_aa: CASSLGWAGDGTKNIQYF

d_call: .
clone_size: .
j_call: TRBJ2-2
cdr3_length: 12
v_call: TRBV7-2
cdr3_nt: TGTGCCAGCAATCCTCGGGGCGGGGAGCTGTTTTTT
cdr3_aa: CASNPRGGELFF

d_call: .
clone_size: once
j_call: TRBJ2-1
cdr3_length: 15
v_call: TRBV7-7
cdr3_nt: TGTGCTAGCAGCCAATCCACGAGCTCCTACAATGAGCAGTTCTTC
cdr3_aa: CASSQSTSSYNEQFF

d_call: .
clone_size: .
j_call: TRBJ2-3
cdr3_length: 14
v_call: TRBV25-1
cdr3_nt: TGTGCCAGCAGTGAACACGGGGGCACAGATACGCAGTATTTT
cdr3_aa: CASSEHGGTDTQYF

d_call: .
clone_size: few
j_call: TRBJ1-2
cdr3_length: 14
v_call: TRBV25-1
cdr3_nt: TGTGCCAGCAGTGAATTGGACCCCAGCTATGGCTACACCTTC
cdr3_aa: CASSELDPSYGYTF

d_call: .
clone_size: .
j_call: TRBJ1-1
cdr3_length: 13
v_call: TRBV30
cdr3_nt: TGTGCCTGGAGTTTTCGGCGGGACACTGAAGCTTTCTTT
cdr3_aa: CAWSFRRDTEAFF

d_call: .
clone_size: .
j_call: TRBJ1-1
cdr3_length: 13
v_call: TRBV27
cdr3_nt: TGTGCCAGCAAAACGGTGGCGAACACTGAAGCTTTCTTT
cdr3_aa: CASKTVANTEAFF

d_call: .
clone_size: few
j_call: TRBJ2-1
cdr3_length: 16
v_call: TRBV9
cdr3_nt: TGTGCCAGCAGCCCTCGGGCCGATGTCTCGTACAATGAGCAGTTCTTC
cdr3_aa: CASSPRADVSYNEQFF

d_call: TRBD2
clone_size: .
j_call: TRBJ2-1
cdr3_length: 19
v_call: TRBV29-1
cdr3_nt: TGCAGCGTTTGGGGTGGACTAGCGGGAGGTCCTAACTCCTACAATGAGCAGTTCTTC
cdr3_aa: CSVWGGLAGGPNSYNEQFF

d_call: .
clone_size: once
j_call: TRBJ2-5
cdr3_length: 11
v_call: TRBV9
cdr3_nt: TGTGCCAGCACCCTGCAAGAGACCCAGTACTTC
cdr3_aa: CASTLQETQYF

d_call: TRBD2
clone_size: .
j_call: TRBJ2-1
cdr3_length: 13
v_call: TRBV30
cdr3_nt: TGTGCCTGGGGACTAGCCGGAGGGAATGAGCAGTTCTTC
cdr3_aa: CAWGLAGGNEQFF

d_call: .
clone_size: .
j_call: TRBJ2-5
cdr3_length: 14
v_call: TRBV29-1
cdr3_nt: TGCAGCGTTGATAGTGGGAAGTTGGATGAGACCCAGTACTTC
cdr3_aa: CSVDSGKLDETQYF

d_call: .
clone_size: .
j_call: TRBJ1-1
cdr3_length: 13
v_call: TRBV9
cdr3_nt: TGTGCCAGCAAACCCCAGTTGAACACTGAAGCTTTCTTT
cdr3_aa: CASKPQLNTEAFF